The sequence of this T cell receptor (beta chain) was determined in a study of T cell changes during pregnancy in multiple sclerosis. Produced via immunoSEQ multiplex PCR; TCRdb's table is partial and in-frame only. The sample consists of some 110,000 clones, 90% to 95% of them appearing once. This CDR3 has 13 residues. Germline assignment: CDR1 GTSNPN and CDR2 SVGIG (reference sequence). V lost 4 bases to trimming and J lost 4 bases, with 14 bases between them. This clonotype originated in a female donor with multiple sclerosis, enrolled in a pregnancy study. This material consisted of peripheral blood, taken in the third trimester of pregnancy. The V call is TRBV30, the J call TRBJ2-7, with D possibly being TRBD2 (6 bases). The chain's CDR3 is CAWNPGTSYEQYF. The DNA for the CDR3 is TGTGCCTGGAACCCTGGGACTTCATACGAGCAGTACTTC.